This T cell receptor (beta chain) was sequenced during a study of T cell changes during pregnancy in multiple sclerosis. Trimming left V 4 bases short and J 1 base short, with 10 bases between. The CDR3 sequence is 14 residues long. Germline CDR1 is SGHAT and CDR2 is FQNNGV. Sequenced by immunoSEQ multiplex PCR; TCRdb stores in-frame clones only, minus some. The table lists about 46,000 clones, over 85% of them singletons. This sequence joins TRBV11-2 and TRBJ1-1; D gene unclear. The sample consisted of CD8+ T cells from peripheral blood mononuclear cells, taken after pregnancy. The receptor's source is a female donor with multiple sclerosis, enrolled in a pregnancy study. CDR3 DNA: TGTGCCAGCAGCTCCCCCCCCAGGAACACTGAAGCTTTCTTT. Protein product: CASSSPPRNTEAFF.